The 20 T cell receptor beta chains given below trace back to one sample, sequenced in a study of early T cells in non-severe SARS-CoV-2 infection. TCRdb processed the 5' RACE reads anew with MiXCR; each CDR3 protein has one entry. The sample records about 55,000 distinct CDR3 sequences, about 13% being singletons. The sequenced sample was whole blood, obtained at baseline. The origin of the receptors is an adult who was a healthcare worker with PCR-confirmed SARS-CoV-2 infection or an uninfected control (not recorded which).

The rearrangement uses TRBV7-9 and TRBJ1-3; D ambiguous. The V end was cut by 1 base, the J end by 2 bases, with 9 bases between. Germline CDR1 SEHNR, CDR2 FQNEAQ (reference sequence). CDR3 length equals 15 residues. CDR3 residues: CASSLVWETGNTIYF. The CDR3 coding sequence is TGTGCCAGCAGCTTAGTCTGGGAGACTGGAAACACCATATATTTT.

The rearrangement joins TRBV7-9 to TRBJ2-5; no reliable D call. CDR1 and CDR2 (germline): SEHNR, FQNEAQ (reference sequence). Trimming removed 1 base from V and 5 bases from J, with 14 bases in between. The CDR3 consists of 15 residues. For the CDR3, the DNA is TGTGCCAGCAGCTTAGTTCCGGTCCTCCGGGAGACCCAGTACTTC. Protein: CASSLVPVLRETQYF.

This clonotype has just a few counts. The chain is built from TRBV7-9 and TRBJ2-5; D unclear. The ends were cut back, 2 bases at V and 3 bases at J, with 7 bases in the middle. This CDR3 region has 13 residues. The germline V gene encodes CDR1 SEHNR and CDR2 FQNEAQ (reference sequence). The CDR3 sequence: CASSLLPEETQYF. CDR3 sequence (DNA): TGTGCCAGCAGCTTATTACCAGAAGAGACCCAGTACTTC.

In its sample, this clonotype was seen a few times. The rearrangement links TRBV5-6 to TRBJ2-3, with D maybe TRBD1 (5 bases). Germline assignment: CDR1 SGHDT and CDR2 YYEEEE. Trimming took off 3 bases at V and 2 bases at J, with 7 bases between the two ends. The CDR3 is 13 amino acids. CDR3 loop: CASSSDNTDTQYF. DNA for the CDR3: TGTGCCAGCAGCTCGGACAACACAGATACGCAGTATTTT.

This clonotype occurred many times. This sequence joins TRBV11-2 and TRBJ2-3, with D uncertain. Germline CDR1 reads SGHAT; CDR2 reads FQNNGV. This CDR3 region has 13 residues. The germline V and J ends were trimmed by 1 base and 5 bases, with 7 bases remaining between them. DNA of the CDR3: TGTGCCAGCAGCTTAGGTCCCGGAGATACGCAGTATTTT. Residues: CASSLGPGDTQYF.

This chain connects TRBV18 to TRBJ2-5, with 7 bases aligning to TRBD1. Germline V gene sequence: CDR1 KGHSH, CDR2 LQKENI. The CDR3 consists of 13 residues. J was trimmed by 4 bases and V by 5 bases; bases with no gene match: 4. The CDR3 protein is CASSDRVRETQYF. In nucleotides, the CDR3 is TGTGCCAGCTCAGACAGGGTCCGAGAGACCCAGTACTTC.

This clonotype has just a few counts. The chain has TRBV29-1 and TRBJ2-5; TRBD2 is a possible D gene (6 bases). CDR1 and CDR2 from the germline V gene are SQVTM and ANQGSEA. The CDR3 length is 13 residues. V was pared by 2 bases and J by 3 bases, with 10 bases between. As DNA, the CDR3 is TGCAGCGTTGAATGGTGGGGGGAAGAGACCCAGTACTTC. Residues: CSVEWWGEETQYF. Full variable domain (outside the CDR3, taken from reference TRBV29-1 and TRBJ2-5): SAVISQKPSRDICQRGTSLTIQCQVDSQVTMMFWYRQQPGQSLTLIATANQGSEATYESGFVIDKFPISRPNLTFSTLTVSNMSPEDSSIYLCSVEWWGEETQYFGPGTRLLVL.

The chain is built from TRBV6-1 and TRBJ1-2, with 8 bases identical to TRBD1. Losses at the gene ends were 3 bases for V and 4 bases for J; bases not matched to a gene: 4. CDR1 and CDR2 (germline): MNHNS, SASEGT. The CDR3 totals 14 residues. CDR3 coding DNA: TGTGCCAGCAGTGAGGGACAGGCAAGCTATGGCTACACCTTC. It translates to CASSEGQASYGYTF.

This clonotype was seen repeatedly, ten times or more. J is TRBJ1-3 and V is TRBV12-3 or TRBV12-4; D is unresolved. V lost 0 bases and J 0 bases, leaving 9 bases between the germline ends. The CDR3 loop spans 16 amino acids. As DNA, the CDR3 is TGTGCCAGCAGTTTAGCAGGACGGCTCTCTGGAAACACCATATATTTT. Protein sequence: CASSLAGRLSGNTIYF.

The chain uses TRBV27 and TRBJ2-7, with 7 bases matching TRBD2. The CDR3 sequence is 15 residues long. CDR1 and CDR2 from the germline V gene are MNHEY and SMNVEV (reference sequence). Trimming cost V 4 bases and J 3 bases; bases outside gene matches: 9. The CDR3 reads CASSSLVAGGYEQYF. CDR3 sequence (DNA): TGTGCCAGCAGTTCTCTGGTAGCGGGCGGCTACGAGCAGTACTTC.

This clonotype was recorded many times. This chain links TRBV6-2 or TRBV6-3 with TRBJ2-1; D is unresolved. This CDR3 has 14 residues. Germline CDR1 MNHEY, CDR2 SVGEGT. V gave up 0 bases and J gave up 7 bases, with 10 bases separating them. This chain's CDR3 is CASSYSGRGNEQFF. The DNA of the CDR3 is TGTGCCAGCAGTTACTCAGGCAGAGGAAATGAGCAGTTCTTC.

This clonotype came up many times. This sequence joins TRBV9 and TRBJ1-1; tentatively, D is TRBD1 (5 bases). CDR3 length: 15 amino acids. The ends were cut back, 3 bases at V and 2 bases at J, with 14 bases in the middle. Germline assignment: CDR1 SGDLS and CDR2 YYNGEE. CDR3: CASSARGHSNTEAFF. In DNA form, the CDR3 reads TGTGCCAGCAGCGCCCGAGGACATTCAAACACTGAAGCTTTCTTT.

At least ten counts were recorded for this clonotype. The CDR3 is CSARSGRSYEQYF. The CDR3 DNA follows: TGCAGTGCTAGAAGCGGGAGGTCCTACGAGCAGTACTTC. The chain employs TRBV20-1 and TRBJ2-7; 9 bases align to TRBD2. The CDR3 contains 13 residues. Trimming removed 2 bases from V and 1 base from J; junction bases left unmatched: 0. Germline loops: CDR1 DFQATT, CDR2 SNEGSKA (reference sequence).

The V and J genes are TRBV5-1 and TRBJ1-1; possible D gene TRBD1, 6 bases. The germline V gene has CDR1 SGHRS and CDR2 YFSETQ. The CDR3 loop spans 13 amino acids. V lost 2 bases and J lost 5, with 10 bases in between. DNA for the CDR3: TGCGCCAGCAGCTTCTCAGGGGTGACTGAAGCTTTCTTT. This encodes CASSFSGVTEAFF. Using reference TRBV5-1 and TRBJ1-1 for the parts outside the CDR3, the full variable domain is KAGVTQTPRYLIKTRGQQVTLSCSPISGHRSVSWYQQTPGQGLQFLFEYFSETQRNKGNFPGRFSGRQFSNSRSEMNVSTLELGDSALYLCASSFSGVTEAFFGQGTRLTVV.

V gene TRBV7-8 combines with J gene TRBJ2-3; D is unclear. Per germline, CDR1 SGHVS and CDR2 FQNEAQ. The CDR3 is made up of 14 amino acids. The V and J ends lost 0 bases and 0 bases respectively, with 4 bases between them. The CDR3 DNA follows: TGTGCCAGCAGCTTAGCCCAGAGCACAGATACGCAGTATTTT. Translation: CASSLAQSTDTQYF.

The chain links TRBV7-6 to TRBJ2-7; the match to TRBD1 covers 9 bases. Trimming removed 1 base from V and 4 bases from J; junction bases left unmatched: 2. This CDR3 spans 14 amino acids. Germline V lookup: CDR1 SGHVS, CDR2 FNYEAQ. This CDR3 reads CASSLGGQGYEQYF. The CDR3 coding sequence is TGTGCCAGCAGCTTAGGGGGACAGGGTTACGAGCAGTACTTC.

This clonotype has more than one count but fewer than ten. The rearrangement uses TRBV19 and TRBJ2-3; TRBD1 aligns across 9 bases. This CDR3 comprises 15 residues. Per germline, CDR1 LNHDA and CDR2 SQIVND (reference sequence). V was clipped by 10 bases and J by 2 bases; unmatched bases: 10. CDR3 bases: TGTGCCACTCGAAAGGGACAGGGTTTCACAGATACGCAGTATTTT. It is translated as CATRKGQGFTDTQYF.

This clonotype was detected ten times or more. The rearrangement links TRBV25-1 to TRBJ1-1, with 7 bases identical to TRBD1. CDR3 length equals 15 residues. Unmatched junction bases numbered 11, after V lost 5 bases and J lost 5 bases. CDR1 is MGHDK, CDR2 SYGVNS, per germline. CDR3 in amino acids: CASSLPGQRVTEAFF. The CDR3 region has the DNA TGTGCCAGCAGTCTGCCGGGACAGCGAGTAACTGAAGCTTTCTTT. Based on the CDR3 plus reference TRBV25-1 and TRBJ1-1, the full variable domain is EADIYQTPRYLVIGTGKKITLECSQTMGHDKMYWYQQDPGMELHLIHYSYGVNSTEKGDLSSESTVSRIRTEHFPLTLESARPSHTSQYLCASSLPGQRVTEAFFGQGTRLTVV.

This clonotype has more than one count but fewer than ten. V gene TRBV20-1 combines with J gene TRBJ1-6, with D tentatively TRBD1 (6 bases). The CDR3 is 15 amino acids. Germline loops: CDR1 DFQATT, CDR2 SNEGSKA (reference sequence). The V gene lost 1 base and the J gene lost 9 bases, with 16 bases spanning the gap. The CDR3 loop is CSARVSPGVLSPLHF. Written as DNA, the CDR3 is TGCAGTGCTAGAGTCTCTCCAGGGGTTCTTTCACCCCTCCACTTT.

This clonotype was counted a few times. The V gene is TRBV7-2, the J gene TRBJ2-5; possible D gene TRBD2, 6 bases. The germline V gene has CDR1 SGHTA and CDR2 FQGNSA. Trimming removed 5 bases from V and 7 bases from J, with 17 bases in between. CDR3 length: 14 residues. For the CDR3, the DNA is TGTGCCAGCAGCCCCACGGGACTTTTAAGGACCCAGTACTTC. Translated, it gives CASSPTGLLRTQYF. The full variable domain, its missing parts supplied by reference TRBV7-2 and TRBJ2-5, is GAGVSQSPSNKVTEKGKDVELRCDPISGHTALYWYRQSLGQGLEFLIYFQGNSAPDKSGLPSDRFSAERTGGSVSTLTIQRTQQEDSAVYLCASSPTGLLRTQYFGPGTRLLVL.